This TCR beta chain was captured by sequencing in a study of T-cell memory formation after mild COVID-19 (TCRdb year 2021). General notes on the study: TCR sequence clusters from the two donors were found to be largely donor specific. Longitudinal TCRalpha and TCRbeta repertoire sequencing tracked T-cell clones expanding and contracting after mild COVID-19 in a couple of donors. Two young, previously healthy adult volunteers, one female and one male, were included in the cohort.

Reads for this sample came from an Illumina NovaSeq 6000. TCRalpha and TCRbeta cDNA libraries were built by 5'RACE with constant-segment primers, adding sample barcodes and unique molecular identifiers. Trizol reagent was used to extract RNA from every sample. Libraries were amplified in two PCR steps, with a second sample barcode and Illumina TruSeq adapters added in the second step. The libraries were sequenced on an Illumina NovaSeq using 2 x 150 bp paired-end reads. The study's processing was this. The reads were demultiplexed and collapsed into UMI-guided consensus sequences using migec v1.2.7. Using mixcr v2.1.11, UMI consensuses were aligned to TRA and TRB V and J templates and then assembled into clonotypes. A clonotype was counted as expanded or contracted only when both edgeR and NoisET called the clonotype significant, with the noise models trained on biological replicates. For edgeR calls, a false discovery rate-adjusted p below 0.01 and a log2 fold-change threshold of 1 were applied. As an exploratory analysis of dynamics, PCA with hierarchical clustering was applied to max-normalized trajectories of the 1000 most abundant clonotypes. Separately sequenced CD4+ and CD8+ repertoires were used to assign the CD4 or CD8 phenotype of responding clones. TCRdb trimmed the raw reads at Q25, called clones with MiXCR and kept productive beta chains. When rows share a CDR3 protein, they turn into one entry using the most common DNA and genes. The V and J calls, along with clone size, are taken from TCRdb and not from the paper's own processing. Present in this sample are just over 300,000 distinct CDR3 sequences, roughly a fifth of which were seen just once. The ten most abundant clones make up around 21% of the sample.

Trimming takes 3 bases from V and 6 bases from J, and the germline ends sit 14 bases apart. The CDR3 goes from the cysteine to the phenylalanine over 14 residues. Only the CDR3 region is kept as DNA, spanning 42 bases read in frame from base 1. Reading the germline V gene (reference sequence) gives CDR1 DFQATT and CDR2 SNEGSKA. This clonotype was seen more than once but under ten times. Its antigen target is currently unknown. The input lacks base qualities; no much larger clone sits a single base away. Study-level results and caveats: Contracting CD4+ clones turned up mainly in the CM and EM memory subsets, whereas EMRA was where CD8+ clones were enriched. SARS-CoV-2 specificity was not confirmed for the second-wave clones peaking on day 37. Only a couple of mild cases were covered in the study, and larger cohorts including severe cases with pre-infection samples were considered necessary. Some responding clones were detected in pre-infection memory, which suggested that pre-existing cross-reactive memory T cells had joined the SARS-CoV-2 response. From day 15 to 85, contracting clones showed balanced CD4/CD8 phenotypes, whereas a second wave of clones that expanded from day 15 to 37 leaned towards CD4+.

Ficoll-Paque density gradient centrifugation was the method used to isolate PBMCs. The sequence derives from a man between 18 and 29 years old who had mild COVID-19 (a few samples of this study predate the infection). The sample titles of this study are shuffled in the database, so cell type and time point are left out; the donor was told from shared clones. This chain joins TRBV20-1 to TRBJ2-2; the D gene could be TRBD1 or TRBD2, each one agreeing over 5 bases. The sample was PBMCs or a T cell subset sorted from them (not recorded which). The nucleotides read TGCAGTGCTAGTCCAGGGAGTATGTCCGGGGAGCTGTTTTTT. It translates to CSASPGSMSGELFF.